The 29 T cell receptor beta chains below come from one sample, sequenced in a study of cytomegalovirus exposure and HLA in healthy donors. PCR primers comprised 60 Vbeta and 13 Jbeta primers. Sequencing used immunoSEQ multiplex PCR; TCRdb keeps in-frame clones, though not all of them. The sample lists 95,000 to 130,000 clones, about four fifths occurring once. Input material: PBMCs. Every receptor here comes from a woman in her 30s in good health and CMV-seronegative.

The chain combines TRBV29-1 with TRBJ2-5, with D possibly being TRBD1 (6 bases). Trimming left V 6 bases short and J 0 bases short, with 14 bases between. Germline CDR1 and CDR2: SQVTM and ANQGSEA. CDR3 length: 14 amino acids. Here the CDR3 DNA reads TGCAGCGTCGCCCGGACAGTTTACCAAGAGACCCAGTACTTC. It yields the protein CSVARTVYQETQYF. The whole variable domain, remainder taken from reference TRBV29-1 and TRBJ2-5, is SAVISQKPSRDICQRGTSLTIQCQVDSQVTMMFWYRQQPGQSLTLIATANQGSEATYESGFVIDKFPISRPNLTFSTLTVSNMSPEDSSIYLCSVARTVYQETQYFGPGTRLLVL.

This chain joins TRBV7-8 and TRBJ2-7; 10 bases fit TRBD2. Looked up from germline, CDR1 is SGHVS and CDR2 is FQNEAQ. The CDR3 is made up of 15 amino acids. The ends lost 5 bases at V and 1 base at J; junction bases unmatched: 5. The CDR3 is CASSEGLAPSYEQYF. The CDR3 region has the DNA TGTGCCAGCAGCGAGGGACTAGCGCCGTCCTACGAGCAGTACTTC.

The sample holds a few counts of this clone. V usage is TRBV27 and J usage is TRBJ1-5; D call uncertain. CDR3 length: 13 amino acids. Germline V gene sequence: CDR1 MNHEY, CDR2 SMNVEV (reference sequence). The germline V and J ends were trimmed by 3 bases and 7 bases, with 10 bases remaining between them. The CDR3 is CASSFGVRQPQHF. The CDR3 DNA follows: TGTGCCAGCAGTTTCGGGGTACGACAGCCCCAGCATTTT.

This chain connects TRBV6-4 to TRBJ2-1, with 13 bases that match TRBD2. Trimming took 3 bases from V and 6 from J; bases not matched to a gene: 2. CDR3 length: 15 residues. Germline V gene data show CDR1 as MRHNA and CDR2 as SNTAGT. CDR3 bases: TGTGCCAGCAGTGAGCGGACTAGCGGGAGCAATGAGCAGTTCTTC. It codes for CASSERTSGSNEQFF.

The chain is built from TRBV28 and TRBJ2-1; 7 nucleotides match TRBD2. Losses at the gene ends were 5 bases for V and 2 bases for J; bases not matched to a gene: 3. This CDR3 has 14 amino acids. CDR1 is MDHEN and CDR2 is SYDVKM in the germline V gene. The CDR3 DNA sequence: TGTGCCAGCAGTCAACGGGAGGCCTACAATGAGCAGTTCTTC. Translating it yields CASSQREAYNEQFF.

V is TRBV2 and J is TRBJ2-7; 7 positions match TRBD1. V shed 4 bases, J shed 3 bases, and the junction held 6 bases outside the gene matches. The CDR3 is 14 amino acids. The V gene's germline CDR1 is SNHLY and CDR2 FYNNEI. DNA for the CDR3: TGTGCCAGCAGTGTCCAGGGGGTCGACTACGAGCAGTACTTC. This encodes CASSVQGVDYEQYF.

The J gene is TRBJ2-7, the V gene TRBV27; D may be TRBD2 (5 bases). Germline values: CDR1 MNHEY, CDR2 SMNVEV (reference sequence). The V and J ends lost 3 bases and 2 bases respectively, with 8 bases between them. This CDR3 spans 13 amino acids. The CDR3 sequence is CASSFSGAYEQYF. The CDR3 DNA follows: TGTGCCAGCAGTTTTTCCGGGGCCTACGAGCAGTACTTC.

V is TRBV27 and J is TRBJ2-3, with 9 bases fitting TRBD1. CDR1 MNHEY and CDR2 SMNVEV come from the germline V gene (reference sequence). This CDR3 is 13 amino acids long. V lost 5 bases, J lost 4 bases, and 1 base stayed unmatched. CDR3 coding DNA: TGTGCCAGCAGTACAGGGGGCGCAGATACGCAGTATTTT. Translation: CASSTGGADTQYF.

The CDR3 coding sequence is TGTGCCAGAAGCTTGGTTCCAGCGGAGTACGAGCAGTACTTC. Its protein product is CARSLVPAEYEQYF. The chain uses TRBV5-3 and TRBJ2-7; D may be TRBD2 (5 bases). TRBV5-3 falls under the ORF class, with uncertain function. Between the trimmed V and J ends, which lost 0 bases and 4 bases, there was a span of 11 bases. This CDR3 has 14 amino acids.

To note about this clone: Other DNA sequences in this sample translate to the same CDR3. V usage is TRBV27 and J usage is TRBJ2-2; D is unclear. Trimming left V 3 bases short and J 0 bases short, with 11 bases between. The CDR3 consists of 16 residues. The germline V gene has CDR1 MNHEY and CDR2 SMNVEV (reference sequence). CDR3 in amino acids: CASSLIGFANTGELFF. CDR3 bases: TGTGCCAGCAGTTTGATCGGGTTCGCGAACACCGGGGAGCTGTTTTTT.

The CDR3 protein is CASSLPGNGREQYF. The DNA for the CDR3 is TGTGCCAGCAGCCTCCCGGGGAATGGTCGGGAGCAGTACTTC. This chain uses TRBV27 with TRBJ2-7; maybe TRBD2 (5 bases). The V end lost 6 bases, the J end lost 7 bases, and 19 bases lay between the germline ends. Germline-derived CDR1 and CDR2 are MNHEY and SMNVEV (reference sequence). The CDR3 spans 14 residues.

V gene TRBV19 combines with J gene TRBJ1-5, with 8 positions matching TRBD1. This CDR3 region has 14 residues. Germline V lookup: CDR1 LNHDA, CDR2 SQIVND (reference sequence). Unmatched junction bases numbered 7, after V lost 7 bases and J lost 5 bases. The CDR3 reads CASTAGQGYQPQHF. The CDR3, as DNA: TGTGCCAGTACCGCCGGACAGGGCTATCAGCCCCAGCATTTT.

The chain employs TRBV7-3 and TRBJ1-2, with 8 bases identical to TRBD1. Germline V lookup: CDR1 SGHTA, CDR2 FQGTGA. V lost 5 bases to trimming and J lost 8 bases; unmatched junction nucleotides: 10. CDR3 length equals 14 residues. For the CDR3, the DNA is TGTGCCAGCAGCCAAACACAGGGGGATCGGGGCTACACCTTC. This gives the protein CASSQTQGDRGYTF.

The gene calls are TRBV19 and TRBJ1-2; TRBD1 might be the D (5 bases). Deletions cut 3 bases from V and 2 bases from J, with 19 bases between. Per the germline V gene, CDR1 is LNHDA and CDR2 is SQIVND (reference sequence). The CDR3 is 17 residues long. Here the CDR3 reads CASSILQGLHPNYGYTF. CDR3 nucleotides: TGTGCCAGTAGTATCTTGCAGGGACTTCACCCCAACTATGGCTACACCTTC.

The chain carries TRBV6-1 and TRBJ1-4; D not certain. This CDR3 contains 16 residues. Germline assignment: CDR1 MNHNS and CDR2 SASEGT. V was pared by 0 bases and J by 3 bases, with 11 bases between. CDR3 in DNA: TGTGCCAGCAGTGAAGCTCGGGGATCCTCTAATGAAAAACTGTTTTTT. Translation gives CASSEARGSSNEKLFF.

The chain links TRBV15 to TRBJ1-2, with 10 bases that match TRBD1. The germline CDR1 and CDR2 sequences are LNHNV and YYDKDF (reference sequence). The CDR3 spans 15 residues. Trimming removed 2 bases from V and 7 bases from J; junction bases left unmatched: 7. The CDR3 nucleotides read TGTGCCACCAGCAGACCCGGGACAGGGGTAGGTGGCTACACCTTC. This encodes CATSRPGTGVGGYTF.

This clone turned up a few times. This chain joins TRBV6-1 and TRBJ2-1, with D tentatively TRBD2 (6 bases). This CDR3 has 14 residues. V was shortened by 4 bases and J by 3 bases, with 10 bases between the two germline ends. Looked up from germline, CDR1 is MNHNS and CDR2 is SASEGT. As DNA, the CDR3 is TGTGCCAGCAGTGGGGCGGGGATCTACAATGAGCAGTTCTTC. It codes for CASSGAGIYNEQFF.

The CDR3 spells CASSLGGLADNEQFF. CDR3 sequence (DNA): TGTGCCAGCAGCTTGGGGGGACTAGCGGACAATGAGCAGTTCTTC. V usage is TRBV5-4 and J usage is TRBJ2-1, with 11 bases lining up with TRBD2. Per the germline V gene, CDR1 is SGHNT and CDR2 is YYREEE (reference sequence). The J segment lost 5 bases and the V segment lost 0 bases, leaving 1 base of the junction unmatched. The CDR3 runs to 15 residues. Filled out from reference TRBV5-4 and TRBJ2-1, the complete variable domain reads ETGVTQSPTHLIKTRGQQVTLRCSSQSGHNTVSWYQQALGQGPQFIFQYYREEENGRGNFPPRFSGLQFPNYSSELNVNALELDDSALYLCASSLGGLADNEQFFGPGTRLTVL.

The chain couples TRBV27 to TRBJ1-1, with D perhaps matching TRBD1 (6 bases). The length of the CDR3 is 13 residues. V lost 3 bases and J lost 6, with 11 bases in between. Germline values: CDR1 MNHEY, CDR2 SMNVEV (reference sequence). CDR3 DNA: TGTGCCAGCAGTTTTGGGTGGACAGCTGAAGCTTTCTTT. It yields the protein CASSFGWTAEAFF.

This sequence joins TRBV5-1 and TRBJ2-1, with TRBD2 matching 7 bases. Per the germline V gene, CDR1 is SGHRS and CDR2 is YFSETQ. The CDR3 has 13 residues. The V and J ends lost 7 bases and 4 bases, in that order; junction bases with no gene match: 5. The CDR3 bases are TGCGCCAGCCAAACTAGCGAGTACAATGAGCAGTTCTTC. Translation gives CASQTSEYNEQFF.

The J gene is TRBJ1-4, the V gene TRBV19; D may be TRBD1 (6 bases). The germline V gene has CDR1 LNHDA and CDR2 SQIVND (reference sequence). This CDR3 spans 14 amino acids. V lost 5 bases and J lost 5, with 12 bases in between. The CDR3 nucleotides are TGTGCCAGTAGTGTTCCCCAGGGGAATGAAAAACTGTTTTTT. This encodes CASSVPQGNEKLFF.

CDR3 nucleotides: TGTGCCAGCAGCGTCAGACTAGCGGGAGGAGAGACCCAGTACTTC. Translated, it gives CASSVRLAGGETQYF. The chain carries TRBV11-2 and TRBJ2-5; 13 bases map to TRBD2. Germline CDR1 SGHAT, CDR2 FQNNGV. The CDR3 has 15 residues. Trimming removed 5 bases from V and 4 bases from J; junction bases left unmatched: 4.

V is TRBV2 and J is TRBJ2-1; the match to TRBD2 covers 9 bases. The V gene end was trimmed by 3 bases and the J gene end by 4 bases; junction bases not matched to a gene: 7. Looked up from germline, CDR1 is SNHLY and CDR2 is FYNNEI. This CDR3 region has 16 residues. The chain's CDR3 is CASSDSGREGYNEQFF. CDR3 bases: TGTGCCAGCAGTGATTCGGGGCGGGAGGGTTACAATGAGCAGTTCTTC.

The chain employs TRBV27 and TRBJ2-1; 10 nucleotides align to TRBD2. After removal of 7 bases from V and 1 base from J, the junction contained 7 bases not matched to a gene. The CDR3 sequence is 16 residues long. CDR1 MNHEY and CDR2 SMNVEV come from the germline V gene (reference sequence). CDR3 amino acids: CASNPLAGGSYNEQFF. The CDR3 nucleotides are TGTGCCAGCAACCCCTTAGCGGGAGGTTCCTACAATGAGCAGTTCTTC.

The V and J genes are TRBV10-1 and TRBJ2-7; 8 nucleotides match TRBD2. The V gene end was trimmed by 4 bases and the J gene end by 5 bases; junction bases not matched to a gene: 10. Germline assignment: CDR1 WNHNN and CDR2 SYGVQD (reference sequence). This CDR3 comprises 15 residues. The CDR3: CASSAAAGVGDEQYF. DNA for the CDR3: TGCGCCAGCAGTGCTGCAGCGGGAGTAGGTGACGAGCAGTACTTC.

The chain has TRBV15 and TRBJ2-2; 9 positions match TRBD2. The V gene end was trimmed by 0 bases and the J gene end by 1 base; junction bases not matched to a gene: 6. Germline lookup yields CDR1 LNHNV and CDR2 YYDKDF (reference sequence). The CDR3 length is 18 residues. Written as DNA, the CDR3 is TGTGCCACCAGCAGAGATCCCCTAGCGGGATTGAACACCGGGGAGCTGTTTTTT. Protein: CATSRDPLAGLNTGELFF.

The V call is TRBV25-1, the J call TRBJ2-1; D remains ambiguous. The germline V gene encodes CDR1 MGHDK and CDR2 SYGVNS. Between the trimmed V and J ends, which lost 1 base and 9 bases, there was a span of 7 bases. The CDR3 is 12 amino acids. CDR3 DNA sequence: TGTGCCAGCAGTGAATTTATTTCTGAGCAGTTCTTC. Translated, it gives CASSEFISEQFF.

Notes on this clone: Germline is not matched at one junction end, which may reflect a read error. The rearrangement links TRBV28 to TRBJ2-1, with TRBD2 matching over 8 bases. Germline lookup yields CDR1 MDHEN and CDR2 SYDVKM. This CDR3 has 12 amino acids. For the CDR3, the DNA is TGTGCCAGCAGTATAGGTAGCGGGGTGGAGGTCTTC. The encoded protein is CASSIGSGVEVF.

V usage is TRBV6-5 and J usage is TRBJ1-2; the D gene is possibly TRBD1 (6 bases). This CDR3 contains 12 residues. The V end was cut by 7 bases, the J end by 2 bases, with 8 bases between. CDR1 is MNHEY, CDR2 SVGAGI, per germline. CDR3 sequence reads: CASTGQNYGYTF. The CDR3 DNA reads TGTGCCAGCACCGGACAGAACTATGGCTACACCTTC.